Described below is a single T cell receptor beta chain sequence and its context. Its specific antigen is unknown. Base qualities are missing; no much larger clone stands one base away. This record belongs to a study of blood T cell repertoires in COVID-19 (dated by TCRdb to about 2020). At the level of the whole study: Samples covering the acute and convalescent phases of COVID-19 were provided by collaborators in the United States, Italy and Spain. Where available, HLA class I and class II types were taken from metadata supplied by the sample provider and were not determined by assay-based typing. Nearly every sample came with metadata listing a de-identified subject ID, COVID-19 status, age in years and sex. The prospective study material was composed of cDNA or gDNA derived from T cells, B-cell-depleted T cells, or PBMCs. The repertoires were released in a freely available public database intended as a resource for research on the immune response to SARS-CoV-2. The dataset comprised deeply sampled blood TCRbeta repertoires from subjects exposed to, actively infected with, or recovered from COVID-19. The samples were drawn from two sources: the first 160 participants of the ongoing ImmuneRACE study, and fewer than 1,500 subjects contributed by 6 global collaborators. Here is what the overall study found, with its caveats: Clinical and demographic metadata were provided uncurated, with the amount varying by source and participant.

One collaborating source in Seattle enrolled patients while the patients were actively infected and followed the patients over time throughout the course of disease. Whole blood was collected in K2EDTA tubes by collaborating institutions according to the institutions' own protocols. For TCRbeta analysis, collaborator samples were shipped as frozen whole blood, as isolated PBMCs, or as DNA extracted from either sample type. The immunoSEQ Assay, a bias-controlled multiplex PCR, was used to amplify TCRbeta CDR3 regions from genomic DNA. The paper's data handling went like this. The number of nucleated cells in each sample was estimated by amplification of reference gene primers within the assay. Sequence reads were collapsed and filtered to measure the absolute abundance of every unique TCRbeta CDR3 rearrangement. For each sample, productive Simpson clonality was calculated by taking the square root of Simpson's diversity index across productive rearrangements. This is the immuneACCESS table as TCRdb keeps it, with only in-frame sequences that have V and J called. A part of the clones is gone; compared with another copy, unresolved V genes explain less than half, and the rest is unexplained. Clone size and V and J calls were adopted from that table, with D and trimming inferred from the DNA. For this sample there are about 360,000 clones; 86% appear just once. The ten top clones hold around 7.5% of the sample.

The CDR3 runs 14 amino acids, cysteine and phenylalanine included. Only the CDR3 DNA is retained, 42 bases long and in frame from the first base. Trimming takes 0 bases off V and 7 bases off J; junction bases not matched to a gene: 6. The germline V gene encodes CDR1 GTSNPN and CDR2 SVGIG (reference sequence). Sequences were obtained from peripheral blood. This clonotype was sampled from a woman in her sixties with COVID-19, enrolled during active disease. This receptor chain uses TRBV30 and TRBJ1-2; 9 bases in the junction line up with TRBD1. This receptor has the CDR3 CAWSVVGTGFGYTF. The DNA sequence is TGTGCCTGGAGTGTAGTTGGGACAGGGTTTGGCTACACCTTC.